This T cell receptor (beta chain) is from a study of PD-L1 blockade in urothelial cancer. About the research overall: Atezolizumab 1,200 mg was given intravenously every 3 weeks, starting 2014. Patients' histories included 0 to 3 prior chemotherapy regimens. Blood samples had a median of 141,255 T cells, some 83,000 unique TCRs, and clonality roughly 0.074.

The V and J ends lost 5 bases and 5 bases, in that order; junction bases with no gene match: 9. Germline V gene sequence: CDR1 PRHDT, CDR2 FYEKMQ (reference sequence). The CDR3 spans 14 residues. Some clones are missing from TCRdb's copy, which holds only in-frame ones; the method was immunoSEQ multiplex PCR. The sample includes more than 45,000 clones, approximately 83% of them seen just once. Patients were diagnosed with urothelial carcinoma, either locally advanced or metastatic. This specimen was PBMCs, taken around atezolizumab (anti-PD-L1) treatment. The genes are TRBV13 and TRBJ2-7; 7 bases agree with TRBD1. This receptor was obtained from a man aged 60 to 69 with urothelial cancer. The CDR3 is CASSLRTGRNEQYF. DNA of the CDR3: TGTGCCAGCAGCCTTCGGACAGGTCGTAACGAGCAGTACTTC.